This is a list of T cell receptor beta chains from one sample in a study of read filtering for tumor transcriptome and immune sequencing. TCRdb used MiXCR to reprocess the reads, holding one entry per CDR3 protein. The sample includes 93,000 or so distinct CDR3 sequences, 20% to 25% seen only once; the top ten take about 10%. The source material was a population of CD138-negative cells sorted from bone marrow. The source of these receptors is a donor over 35 with multiple myeloma. CDR3s leave out the opening cysteine and the closing phenylalanine or tryptophan.

cdr3_aa	j_call	v_call	cdr3_length
ASSPGIAYNEQF	TRBJ2-1	TRBV11-2	12
ASSSNRETQY	TRBJ2-5	TRBV7-9	10
ASSLILGTNEQF	TRBJ2-1	TRBV11-2	12
ASSLKAAGLAKNIQY	TRBJ2-4	TRBV28	15
ASSLGRSSYNSPLH	TRBJ1-6	TRBV12-3/TRBV12-4	14
ASSLGGQAQETQY	TRBJ2-5	TRBV5-1	13
ASSPGTGGGETQY	TRBJ2-5	TRBV11-2	13
ASSIRDLNTEAF	TRBJ1-1	TRBV7-9	12
ASGLAGADTQY	TRBJ2-3	TRBV12-5	11
SARDWTSGDTQY	TRBJ2-3	TRBV20-1	12
ASSPKAVAGGDTEAF	TRBJ1-1	TRBV18	15
ASSRGAYEQY	TRBJ2-7	TRBV6-6	10
ASSPTLAGGGNEQF	TRBJ2-1	TRBV11-2	14
ASSLTALYTYNEQL	TRBJ2-1	TRBV5-1	14
ASSIGTGGWRTGELF	TRBJ2-2	TRBV19	15
ASNNLGTRANTEAF	TRBJ1-1	TRBV6-5	14
ASSQVARWGETQY	TRBJ2-5	TRBV3-1	13
ASSYGVDSPLH	TRBJ1-6	TRBV6-5	11
ASSLPSGANVLT	TRBJ2-6	TRBV5-1	12
ASAGGSNKQF	TRBJ2-1	TRBV9	10
ASSDSAYSGANVLT	TRBJ2-6	TRBV2	14
ASSYIAGQGTYTEAF	TRBJ1-1	TRBV6-2/TRBV6-3	15
ASSERTEAF	TRBJ1-1	TRBV2	9
ASSGGRGFAEAF	TRBJ1-1	TRBV5-1	12
ASMKGTNTGELF	TRBJ2-2	TRBV19	12
ASSLNDQGIETQY	TRBJ2-5	TRBV5-1	13
ASSQGIPPNEKLF	TRBJ1-4	TRBV14	13
VSSRGRVSPLH	TRBJ1-6	TRBV28	11
ASSGGRETYEQY	TRBJ2-7	TRBV2	12
ASSLTGTGSVI	TRBJ2-1	TRBV5-1	11
ASSQGLAGTSTDTQY	TRBJ2-3	TRBV3-1	15
ASSQLAGNTDTQY	TRBJ2-3	TRBV2	13
AISDEGQGLETQY	TRBJ2-5	TRBV10-3	13
ASSYGQAINEKLF	TRBJ1-4	TRBV6-5	13
ASRDTDSYGYT	TRBJ1-2	TRBV5-1	11
ASSSWDRGGNEQF	TRBJ2-1	TRBV5-4	13
ASSRPRGGITEAF	TRBJ1-1	TRBV28	13